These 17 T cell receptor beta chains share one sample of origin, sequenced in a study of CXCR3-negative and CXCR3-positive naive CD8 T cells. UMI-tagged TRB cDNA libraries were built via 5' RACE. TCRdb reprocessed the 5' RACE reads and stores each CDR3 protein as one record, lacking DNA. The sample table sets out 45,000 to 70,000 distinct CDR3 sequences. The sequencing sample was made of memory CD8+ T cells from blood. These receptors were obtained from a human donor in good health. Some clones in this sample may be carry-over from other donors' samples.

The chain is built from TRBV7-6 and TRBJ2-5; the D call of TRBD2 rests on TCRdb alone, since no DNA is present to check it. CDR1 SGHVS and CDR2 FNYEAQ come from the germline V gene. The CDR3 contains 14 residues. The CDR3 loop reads CASSLERGEETQYF.

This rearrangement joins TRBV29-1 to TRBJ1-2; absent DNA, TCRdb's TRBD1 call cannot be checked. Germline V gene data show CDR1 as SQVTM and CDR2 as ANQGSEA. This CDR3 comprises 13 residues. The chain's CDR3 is CSVGGGVGTGYTF. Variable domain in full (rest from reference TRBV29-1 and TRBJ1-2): SAVISQKPSRDICQRGTSLTIQCQVDSQVTMMFWYRQQPGQSLTLIATANQGSEATYESGFVIDKFPISRPNLTFSTLTVSNMSPEDSSIYLCSVGGGVGTGYTFGSGTRLTVV.

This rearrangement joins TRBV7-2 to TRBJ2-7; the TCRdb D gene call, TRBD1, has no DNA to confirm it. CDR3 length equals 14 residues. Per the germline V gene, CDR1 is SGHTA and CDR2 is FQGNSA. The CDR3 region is CASSGRDRRNEQYF. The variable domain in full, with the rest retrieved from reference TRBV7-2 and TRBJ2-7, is GAGVSQSPSNKVTEKGKDVELRCDPISGHTALYWYRQSLGQGLEFLIYFQGNSAPDKSGLPSDRFSAERTGGSVSTLTIQRTQQEDSAVYLCASSGRDRRNEQYFGPGTRLTVT.

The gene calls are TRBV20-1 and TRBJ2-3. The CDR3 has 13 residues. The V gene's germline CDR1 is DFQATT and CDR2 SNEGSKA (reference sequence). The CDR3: CSAIAGYTDTQYF.

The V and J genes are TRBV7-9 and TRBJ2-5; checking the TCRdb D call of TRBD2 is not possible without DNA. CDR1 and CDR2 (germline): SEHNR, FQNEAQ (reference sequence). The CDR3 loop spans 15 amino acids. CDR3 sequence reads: CASSPPGAGEETQYF.

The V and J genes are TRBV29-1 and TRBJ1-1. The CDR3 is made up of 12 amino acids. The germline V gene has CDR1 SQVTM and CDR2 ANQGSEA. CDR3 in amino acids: CSVPKDPSEAFF. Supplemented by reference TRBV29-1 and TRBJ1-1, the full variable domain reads SAVISQKPSRDICQRGTSLTIQCQVDSQVTMMFWYRQQPGQSLTLIATANQGSEATYESGFVIDKFPISRPNLTFSTLTVSNMSPEDSSIYLCSVPKDPSEAFFGQGTRLTVV.

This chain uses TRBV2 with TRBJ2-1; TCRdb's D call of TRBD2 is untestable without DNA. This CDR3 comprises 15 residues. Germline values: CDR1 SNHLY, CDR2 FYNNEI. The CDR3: CASRKGTSGNNEQFF.

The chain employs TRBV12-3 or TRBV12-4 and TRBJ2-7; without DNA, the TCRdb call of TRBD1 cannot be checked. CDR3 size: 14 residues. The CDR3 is CASRSGTGIHEQYF.

CDR3 amino acids: CASSFGPNNQPQHF. This chain connects TRBV28 to TRBJ1-5. The CDR3 has 14 amino acids. The germline CDR1 and CDR2 sequences are MDHEN and SYDVKM.

The CDR3 loop is CASSPGLAGGWEQYF. The chain employs TRBV28 and TRBJ2-7; TCRdb selects TRBD2, and the lack of DNA leaves this call unchecked. The CDR3 has 15 amino acids. Germline-derived CDR1 and CDR2 are MDHEN and SYDVKM. The full variable domain, rest sourced from reference TRBV28 and TRBJ2-7, is DVKVTQSSRYLVKRTGEKVFLECVQDMDHENMFWYRQDPGLGLRLIYFSYDVKMKEKGDIPEGYSVSREKKERFSLILESASTNQTSMYLCASSPGLAGGWEQYFGPGTRLTVT.

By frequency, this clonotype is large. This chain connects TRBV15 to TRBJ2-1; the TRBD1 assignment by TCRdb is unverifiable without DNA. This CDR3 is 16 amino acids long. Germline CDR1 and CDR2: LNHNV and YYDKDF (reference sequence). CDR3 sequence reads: CATSRERTGGLDEQFF.

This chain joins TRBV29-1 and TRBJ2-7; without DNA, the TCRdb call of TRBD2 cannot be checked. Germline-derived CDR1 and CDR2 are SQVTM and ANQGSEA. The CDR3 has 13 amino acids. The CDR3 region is CSVVEGPSYEQYF.

This CDR3 reads CASSARAGVGSPSYNEQFF. The V and J genes are TRBV14 and TRBJ2-1; lacking DNA, the TRBD1 call made by TCRdb goes unchecked. The germline V gene has CDR1 SGHDN and CDR2 FVKESK. The CDR3 is 19 amino acids.

CDR3 amino acids: CASTSGPQETQYF. This rearrangement joins TRBV27 to TRBJ2-5; TCRdb picks TRBD1, but there is no DNA to check that call. The CDR3 sequence is 13 residues long. CDR1 and CDR2 from the germline V gene are MNHEY and SMNVEV (reference sequence).

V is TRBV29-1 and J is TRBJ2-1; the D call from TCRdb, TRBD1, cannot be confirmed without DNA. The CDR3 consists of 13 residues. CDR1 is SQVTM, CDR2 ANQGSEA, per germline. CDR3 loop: CSVYGTGPREQFF.

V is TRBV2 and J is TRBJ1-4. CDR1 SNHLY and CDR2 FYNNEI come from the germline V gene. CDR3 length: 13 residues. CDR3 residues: CAVEGGGDEKLFF.

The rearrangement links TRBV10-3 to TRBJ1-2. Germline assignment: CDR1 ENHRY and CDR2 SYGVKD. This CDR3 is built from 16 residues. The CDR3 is CAISESNGVRPWGYTF.